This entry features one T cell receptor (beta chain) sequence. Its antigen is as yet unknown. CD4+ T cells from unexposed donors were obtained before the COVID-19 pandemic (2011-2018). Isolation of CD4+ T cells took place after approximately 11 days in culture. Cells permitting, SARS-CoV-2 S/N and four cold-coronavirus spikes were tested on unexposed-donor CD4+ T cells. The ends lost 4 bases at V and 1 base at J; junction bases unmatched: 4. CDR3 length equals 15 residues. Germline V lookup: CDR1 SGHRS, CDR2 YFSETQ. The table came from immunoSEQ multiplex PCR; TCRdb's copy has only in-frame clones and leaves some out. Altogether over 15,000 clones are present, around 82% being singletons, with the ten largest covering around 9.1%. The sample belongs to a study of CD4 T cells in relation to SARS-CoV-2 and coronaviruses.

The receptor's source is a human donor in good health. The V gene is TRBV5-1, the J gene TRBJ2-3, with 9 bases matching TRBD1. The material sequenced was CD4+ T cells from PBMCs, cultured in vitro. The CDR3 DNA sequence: TGCGCCAGCAGCGGGGGACAGGGCGGCACAGATACGCAGTATTTT. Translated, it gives CASSGGQGGTDTQYF.